This T cell receptor beta chain was identified in a study of cytomegalovirus exposure and HLA in healthy donors. Use of 60 Vbeta and 13 Jbeta primers characterized the PCR. Libraries were prepared by immunoSEQ multiplex PCR; TCRdb keeps only in-frame clonotypes and omits some of them. The data hold 90,000 to 120,000 clones, with roughly 72% observed a single time. This clone was seen a single time. The germline gives CDR1 SGHVS, CDR2 FNYEAQ. The CDR3 consists of 13 residues. Trimming shortened V by 0 bases and J by 5 bases, and 6 bases separated the two germline ends. The chain recombines TRBV7-6 with TRBJ2-3; D call uncertain. This TCR was sampled from a man aged 30 to 39 in good health and CMV-seronegative. The source material was PBMCs. The CDR3 region is CASSLAVRDTQYF. CDR3 coding DNA: TGTGCCAGCAGCTTAGCAGTTAGAGATACGCAGTATTTT.